These 13 T cell receptor beta chains were sequenced from one sample in a study of blood T cell repertoires in COVID-19. The protocol was immunoSEQ multiplex PCR, while the TCRdb copy is restricted to in-frame clones and leaves out a portion. Of 65,000 to 100,000 clones in the sample, 80% to 90% were seen once. Sequencing was performed on peripheral blood. The source is a man between 45 and 60 years old with acute or convalescent COVID-19.

This clone has a single count. The chain carries TRBV6-5 and TRBJ1-5; TRBD1 aligns across 7 bases. The V gene's germline CDR1 is MNHEY and CDR2 SVGAGI. CDR3 size: 14 residues. J was trimmed by 4 bases and V by 6 bases; bases with no gene match: 6. The CDR3 region is CASSLQGPNQPQHF. The CDR3 bases are TGTGCCAGCAGCTTACAGGGGCCAAATCAGCCCCAGCATTTT.

The chain carries TRBV6-6 and TRBJ2-1; D is undetermined. Germline lookup yields CDR1 MNHNY and CDR2 SVGAGI (reference sequence). V lost 6 bases and J 10 bases, leaving 13 bases between the germline ends. The CDR3 runs 12 residues. This chain's CDR3 is CASSSMTREQFF. The CDR3 region has the DNA TGTGCCAGCAGCTCTATGACCAGGGAGCAGTTCTTC.

CDR3 nucleotides: TGCGCCAGCAGTCCGGATGGCCGGGGTGACTACGAGCAGTACTTC. Its protein product is CASSPDGRGDYEQYF. The rearrangement uses TRBV5-1 and TRBJ2-7, with a tentative D call TRBD2 (5 bases). The V and J ends lost 5 bases and 3 bases respectively, with 18 bases between them. The CDR3 sequence is 15 residues long. The germline gives CDR1 SGHRS, CDR2 YFSETQ. Drawing the rest from reference TRBV5-1 and TRBJ2-7, the complete variable domain is KAGVTQTPRYLIKTRGQQVTLSCSPISGHRSVSWYQQTPGQGLQFLFEYFSETQRNKGNFPGRFSGRQFSNSRSEMNVSTLELGDSALYLCASSPDGRGDYEQYFGPGTRLTVT.

The chain recombines TRBV18 with TRBJ1-1; unclear D gene. The CDR3 totals 16 residues. The V end lost 6 bases, the J end lost 1 base, and 18 bases lay between the germline ends. Germline loops: CDR1 KGHSH, CDR2 LQKENI. The DNA of the CDR3 is TGTGCCAGCTCGCAGACCACGGGAGGAGCGAACACTGAAGCTTTCTTT. It specifies CASSQTTGGANTEAFF.

The CDR3 nucleotides read TGTGCCAGCAGTTTACCTCCGGGACAGGGTTTCTATGGCTACACCTTC. Its protein product is CASSLPPGQGFYGYTF. The chain carries TRBV28 and TRBJ1-2; 9 nucleotides line up with TRBD1. Germline V gives CDR1 MDHEN, CDR2 SYDVKM. The CDR3 spans 16 residues. V gave up 2 bases and J gave up 4 bases; unmatched junction bases: 8.

The chain couples TRBV18 to TRBJ1-2; D unresolved. This CDR3 spans 14 amino acids. Germline V CDR1 and CDR2: KGHSH, LQKENI. V lost 0 bases and J lost 3, with 8 bases in between. The CDR3 loop is CASSPPAGYYGYTF. As DNA, the CDR3 is TGTGCCAGCTCACCACCGGCGGGGTACTATGGCTACACCTTC.

J is TRBJ2-5 and V is TRBV30; D gene unclear. The CDR3 has 13 amino acids. CDR1 and CDR2 (germline): GTSNPN, SVGIG (reference sequence). V lost 1 base and J lost 4, with 10 bases in between. As DNA, the CDR3 is TGTGCCTGGAGTGGGTTCACGAGAGAGACCCAGTACTTC. This gives the protein CAWSGFTRETQYF.

V and J are TRBV4-2 and TRBJ2-1; 14 nucleotides line up with TRBD2. J gave up 8 bases and V 2 bases, and 11 bases lay outside the gene matches. Germline lookup yields CDR1 LGHNA and CDR2 YNFKEQ. The CDR3 length is 18 residues. As DNA, the CDR3 is TGTGCCAGCAGCCAACTGGGAGGGACTAGCGGGGGAGGGGATGAGCAGTTCTTC. Protein sequence: CASSQLGGTSGGGDEQFF.

The chain links TRBV5-1 to TRBJ2-1, with D possibly matching TRBD2 (6 bases). The V end was cut by 2 bases, the J end by 6 bases, with 9 bases between. Germline V gene data show CDR1 as SGHRS and CDR2 as YFSETQ. CDR3 length equals 13 residues. The chain's CDR3 is CASSFGSGNEQFF. Here the CDR3 DNA reads TGCGCCAGCAGCTTCGGGAGCGGCAATGAGCAGTTCTTC.

This clone occurred once. The chain links TRBV27 to TRBJ1-5; a weak D match, TRBD1 (5 bases). Germline CDR1 and CDR2: MNHEY and SMNVEV (reference sequence). CDR3 size: 14 residues. The V and J ends lost 3 bases and 2 bases respectively, with 8 bases between them. CDR3 sequence reads: CASSLWGGNQPQHF. In DNA form, the CDR3 reads TGTGCCAGCAGTTTGTGGGGCGGCAATCAGCCCCAGCATTTT.

J is TRBJ2-2 and V is TRBV28; possibly TRBD1 for D (6 bases). The CDR3 runs to 13 residues. Trimming left V 5 bases short and J 6 bases short, with 10 bases between. Germline V gene lookup returns CDR1 MDHEN and CDR2 SYDVKM. CDR3 nucleotides: TGTGCCAGCAGTGCAGGGGTCGCCGGGGAGCTGTTTTTT. Its translation: CASSAGVAGELFF.

The rearrangement links TRBV5-1 to TRBJ2-5; 7 bases are shared with TRBD2. Germline trimming cut 2 bases from V and 5 bases from J; bases unmatched to any gene: 9. From germline, CDR1 is SGHRS and CDR2 YFSETQ. This CDR3 is built from 15 residues. Here the CDR3 DNA reads TGCGCCAGCAGCTTTTCTAGCGGCCTTGGGGAGACCCAGTACTTC. Translating gives CASSFSSGLGETQYF.

The chain uses TRBV19 and TRBJ1-4, with a weak D call TRBD1 (5 bases). Trimming cost V 6 bases and J 0 bases, with 8 bases left between them. Germline-derived CDR1 and CDR2 are LNHDA and SQIVND (reference sequence). The CDR3 covers 14 residues. The CDR3 DNA is TGTGCCAGTAGAGACAGAGCAACTAATGAAAAACTGTTTTTT. Its translation: CASRDRATNEKLFF.